The clone carrying this TCR beta chain occurred a few times. TCRdb re-called the 5' RACE reads through MiXCR, storing one row per CDR3 protein. The sample consists of about 430,000 distinct CDR3 sequences, approximately 24% of them appearing once. The data stem from a study of T-cell memory formation after mild COVID-19. V trimming: 2 bases; J trimming: 3 bases; junction bases outside the gene matches: 6. Germline V gives CDR1 DFQATT, CDR2 SNEGSKA (reference sequence). The CDR3 has 15 residues. The sequenced material came from PBMCs or a T cell subset sorted from them (not recorded which). The receptor was isolated from an adult woman who had mild COVID-19 (a few samples of this study predate the infection). Cell type and time point are not known. The rearrangement links TRBV20-1 to TRBJ2-1, with 8 bases matching TRBD2. CDR3 residues: CSARMSSGYYNEQFF. CDR3 DNA: TGCAGTGCTAGAATGTCTAGCGGGTACTACAATGAGCAGTTCTTC.